This TCR beta chain was found in a study of patients and donors after allogeneic stem cell transplantation. One entry per CDR3 protein results from TCRdb running MiXCR on the RT-PCR reads. The sample records approximately 150,000 distinct CDR3 sequences, over 30% being singletons. Germline CDR1 reads SGDLS; CDR2 reads YYNGEE. This CDR3 has 14 residues. The V and J ends lost 0 bases and 0 bases respectively, with 6 bases between them. The chain recombines TRBV9 with TRBJ2-5; no definite D call. The source material was blood, either unsorted or a sorted T cell fraction (not recorded which). The receptor comes from a human donor who was either an allogeneic HSCT recipient or a stem cell or donor lymphocyte infusion donor (not recorded which). It is not recorded whose cells these are; they may come from a transplant donor. The CDR3 region has the DNA TGTGCCAGCAGCGTAGACGCAAACCAAGAGACCCAGTACTTC. Translated: CASSVDANQETQYF.